This TCR beta chain was captured by sequencing in a study of T cells in Graves' hyperthyroidism and ophthalmopathy. Study conclusions and caveats: Among clonotypes expanded in thyroid above 0.001, most were also found in blood.

This clonotype appeared many times. The antigen remains unidentified. Amplification targeted TCR beta CDR3 regions from RNA transcripts. Carried out on the TCR CDR3, a first-round RT-PCR used the HTBI primer set. Using its own MiXCR run on the multiplex PCR reads, TCRdb lists one record per CDR3 protein. This repertoire shows roughly 290,000 distinct CDR3 sequences, approximately 13% found once; its top ten account for under 8%. This sample holds PBMCs from approximately 10 ml fresh peripheral blood. Sequenced: blood. The clonotype comes from a woman aged 35 to 49 with Graves' hyperthyroidism.

The CDR3 region has the DNA TGTGCCAGCAGTTACAGCCCTCGAGAGACCCAGTACTTC. As protein: CASSYSPRETQYF. This chain links TRBV6-6 with TRBJ2-5; D gene ambiguous. The V and J ends lost 2 bases and 4 bases respectively, with 8 bases between them. CDR3 size: 13 residues. CDR1 and CDR2 (germline): MNHNY, SVGAGI (reference sequence).